This paragraph covers one T cell receptor (beta chain) sequence. The sample originates from a study of blood T cell repertoires in COVID-19. Cohort 3 recovered donors had two negative PCRs, clearance, or symptom resolution. Clones were sequenced by immunoSEQ multiplex PCR, and TCRdb holds only the in-frame ones, with some missing. The sample has over 250,000 clones; around nine tenths are singletons. CDR1 and CDR2 (germline): KGHSY, FQNENV. There are 14 residues in the CDR3. V lost 2 bases, J lost 8 bases, and 7 bases stayed unmatched. The chain recombines TRBV16 with TRBJ1-2; 8 nucleotides agree with TRBD1. This receptor was obtained from a woman aged 18 to 35 who had recovered from COVID-19. Input material: PBMCs or T cells enriched from blood (not recorded which). The CDR3 nucleotides are TGTGCCAGCAGCCAAAACCGGGACAGGCGGGGCTACACCTTC. Translated, it gives CASSQNRDRRGYTF.